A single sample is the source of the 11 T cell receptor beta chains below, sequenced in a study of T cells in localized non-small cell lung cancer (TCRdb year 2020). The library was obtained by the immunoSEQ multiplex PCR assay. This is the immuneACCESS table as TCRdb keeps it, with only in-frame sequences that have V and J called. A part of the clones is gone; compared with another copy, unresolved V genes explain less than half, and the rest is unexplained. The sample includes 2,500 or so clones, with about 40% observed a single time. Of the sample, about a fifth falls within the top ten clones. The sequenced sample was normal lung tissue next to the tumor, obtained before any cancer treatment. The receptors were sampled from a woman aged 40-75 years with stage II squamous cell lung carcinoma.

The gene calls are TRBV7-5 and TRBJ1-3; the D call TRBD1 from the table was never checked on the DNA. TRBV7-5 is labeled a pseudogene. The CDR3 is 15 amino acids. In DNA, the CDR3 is TGTGCCAGCAGCCTCAGCAGGGGGGCTGGAAACACCATATATTTT. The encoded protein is CASSLSRGAGNTIYF.

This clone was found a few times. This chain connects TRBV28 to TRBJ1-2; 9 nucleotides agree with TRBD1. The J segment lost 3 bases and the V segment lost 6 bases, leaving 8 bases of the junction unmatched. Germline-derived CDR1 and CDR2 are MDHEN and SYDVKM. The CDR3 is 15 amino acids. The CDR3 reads CASSPRDRADYGYTF. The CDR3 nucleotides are TGTGCCAGCAGCCCCCGGGACAGGGCCGACTATGGCTACACCTTC.

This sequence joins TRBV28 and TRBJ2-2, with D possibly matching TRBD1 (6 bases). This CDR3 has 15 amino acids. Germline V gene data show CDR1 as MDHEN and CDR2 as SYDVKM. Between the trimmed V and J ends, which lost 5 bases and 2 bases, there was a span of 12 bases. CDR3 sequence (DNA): TGTGCCAGCAGTCTACCCGGGACAAACACCGGGGAGCTGTTTTTT. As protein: CASSLPGTNTGELFF.

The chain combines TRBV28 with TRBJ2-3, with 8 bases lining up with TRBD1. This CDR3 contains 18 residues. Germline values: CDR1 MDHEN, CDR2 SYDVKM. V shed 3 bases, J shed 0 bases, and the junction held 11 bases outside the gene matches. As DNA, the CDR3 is TGTGCCAGCAGTTTCCTTTGGACAGGGACCCCTAGCACAGATACGCAGTATTTT. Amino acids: CASSFLWTGTPSTDTQYF.

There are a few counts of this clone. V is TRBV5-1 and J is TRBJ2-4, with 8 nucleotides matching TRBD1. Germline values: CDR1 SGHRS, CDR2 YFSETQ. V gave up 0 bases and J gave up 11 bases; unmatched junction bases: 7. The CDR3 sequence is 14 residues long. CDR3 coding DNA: TGCGCCAGCAGCTTGGATGTGGGACAGGCCGTTCAGTACTTC. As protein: CASSLDVGQAVQYF.

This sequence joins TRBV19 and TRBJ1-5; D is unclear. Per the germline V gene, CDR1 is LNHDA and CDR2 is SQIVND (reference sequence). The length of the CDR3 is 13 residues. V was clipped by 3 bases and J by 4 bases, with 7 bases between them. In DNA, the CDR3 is TGTGCCAGTAGTATCCCGGGGAATCAGCCCCAGCATTTT. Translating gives CASSIPGNQPQHF.

The CDR3 region has the DNA TGTGCCAGCTCCACAACAGGGGGCGAAGGCACAGATACGCAGTATTTT. This encodes CASSTTGGEGTDTQYF. The chain couples TRBV18 to TRBJ2-3, with 9 bases that match TRBD1. There are 16 residues in the CDR3. V dropped 6 bases and J dropped 1; count of bases not matched to a gene: 8. CDR1 and CDR2 (germline): KGHSH, LQKENI.

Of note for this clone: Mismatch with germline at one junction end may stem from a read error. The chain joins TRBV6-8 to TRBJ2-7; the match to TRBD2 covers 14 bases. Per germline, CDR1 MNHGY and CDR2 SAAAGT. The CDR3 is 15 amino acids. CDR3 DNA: TGTGCCAGCAGTTTCGGACTAGCGGGAGGATACGAGCAGTACTTT. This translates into CASSFGLAGGYEQYF.

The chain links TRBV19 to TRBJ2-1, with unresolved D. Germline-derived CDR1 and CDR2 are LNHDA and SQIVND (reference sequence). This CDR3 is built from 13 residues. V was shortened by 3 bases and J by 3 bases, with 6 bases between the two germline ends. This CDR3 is CASSIGYYNEQFF. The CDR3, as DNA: TGTGCCAGTAGTATCGGGTACTACAATGAGCAGTTCTTC.

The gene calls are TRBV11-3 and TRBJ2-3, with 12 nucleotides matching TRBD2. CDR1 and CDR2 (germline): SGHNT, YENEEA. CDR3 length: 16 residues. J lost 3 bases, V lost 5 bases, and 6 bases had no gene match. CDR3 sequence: CASSTPTSGRTDTQYF. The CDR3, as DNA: TGTGCCAGCAGCACCCCGACTAGCGGGAGAACAGATACGCAGTATTTT.

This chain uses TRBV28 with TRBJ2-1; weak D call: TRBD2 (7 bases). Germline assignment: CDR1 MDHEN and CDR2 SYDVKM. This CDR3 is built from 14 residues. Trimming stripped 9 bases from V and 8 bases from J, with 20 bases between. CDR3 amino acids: CASRGGERSHEQFF. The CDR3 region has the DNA TGTGCCAGTAGAGGGGGGGAGAGGTCCCATGAGCAGTTCTTC.